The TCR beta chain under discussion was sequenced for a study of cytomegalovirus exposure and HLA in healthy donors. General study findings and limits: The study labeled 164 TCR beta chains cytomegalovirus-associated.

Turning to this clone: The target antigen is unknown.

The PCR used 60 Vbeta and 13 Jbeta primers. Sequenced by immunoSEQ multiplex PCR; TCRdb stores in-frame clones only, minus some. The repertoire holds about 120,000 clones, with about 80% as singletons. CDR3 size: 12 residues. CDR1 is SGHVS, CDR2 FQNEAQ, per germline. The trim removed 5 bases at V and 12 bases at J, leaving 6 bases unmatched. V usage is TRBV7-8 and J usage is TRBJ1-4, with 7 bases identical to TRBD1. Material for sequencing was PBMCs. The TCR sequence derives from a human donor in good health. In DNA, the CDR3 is TGTGCCAGCAGCCCCCGGACAGGACAACTGTTTTTT. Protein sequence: CASSPRTGQLFF.